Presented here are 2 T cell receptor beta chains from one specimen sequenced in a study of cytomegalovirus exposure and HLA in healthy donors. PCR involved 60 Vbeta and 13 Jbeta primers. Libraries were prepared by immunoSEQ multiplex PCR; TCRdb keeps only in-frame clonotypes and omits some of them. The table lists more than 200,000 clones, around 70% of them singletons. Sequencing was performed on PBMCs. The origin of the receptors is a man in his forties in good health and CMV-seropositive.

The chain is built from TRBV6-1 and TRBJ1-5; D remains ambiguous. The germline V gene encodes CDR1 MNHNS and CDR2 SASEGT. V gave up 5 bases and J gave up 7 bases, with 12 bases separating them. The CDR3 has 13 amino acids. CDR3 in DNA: TGTGCCAGCAGTCCGGGTCGACGCCAGCCCCAGCATTTT. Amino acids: CASSPGRRQPQHF.

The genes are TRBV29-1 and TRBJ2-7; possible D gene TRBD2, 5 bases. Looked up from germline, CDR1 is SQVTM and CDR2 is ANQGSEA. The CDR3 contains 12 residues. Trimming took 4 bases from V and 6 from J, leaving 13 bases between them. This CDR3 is CSVGGETGEQYF. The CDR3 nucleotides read TGCAGCGTTGGTGGGGAGACCGGCGAGCAGTACTTC.